One T cell receptor (beta chain) is described in this entry. As handled by the study authors: Reference gene primer amplification yielded estimated nucleated cell counts. Produced via immunoSEQ multiplex PCR; TCRdb's table is partial and in-frame only. V and J calls and clone size are those listed in that table; D and trimming were worked out from the DNA. The data contain fewer than 90,000 clones, 85% to 90% of them singletons. The CDR3 is 12 amino acids. CDR1 is MNHNY, CDR2 SVGAGI, per germline (reference sequence). V lost 2 bases, J lost 6 bases, and 6 bases lay in between. This sample is drawn from a study of blood T cell repertoires in COVID-19. Whole-study context: PBMCs, B-cell-depleted T cells, or T cells provided the cDNA or gDNA that made up the material.

This clonotype was obtained from a human donor in a cohort sampled during active COVID-19. Sample: peripheral blood. This chain uses TRBV6-6 with TRBJ2-3; D is ambiguous. CDR3 sequence: CASSYVTDTQYF. The CDR3 DNA follows: TGTGCCAGCAGTTACGTGACTGATACGCAGTATTTT.